This record concerns one T cell receptor beta chain sequence. The data belong to a study of CD8+ T cells in alopecia areata. Study background: Treatment of the treated patients consisted of oral tofacitinib, 5 to 10 mg twice daily. A 6-month off-drug phase came after tofacitinib, which had lasted 6 to 18 months. Percentage of affected scalp area was the basis on which treated patients' severity was scored.

Extraction of RNA preceded its reverse transcription into cDNA, which served as the sequencing template. Sequenced by immunoSEQ multiplex PCR; TCRdb stores in-frame clones only, minus some. The table lists about 210,000 clones, less than 65% of them singletons, with 4% to 4.5% in the top ten. V lost 2 bases, J lost 2 bases, and 9 bases lay in between. In germline, CDR1 is MNHNS, CDR2 SASEGT. This CDR3 is 15 amino acids long. Regarding treatment: oral pan-JAK inhibitor, 5-10 mg twice daily. PBMC-derived CD4+ and CD8+ T cells were sorted. This TCR came from a human donor with alopecia areata. The V gene is TRBV6-1, the J gene TRBJ2-2, with a possible D match to TRBD1 (5 bases). Sequencing used CD4+ T cells sorted from blood, obtained at week 4, from a patient treated with tofacitinib. CDR3 sequence (DNA): TGTGCCAGCAGTGAAATGACAGTTAACACCGGGGAGCTGTTTTTT. Translated: CASSEMTVNTGELFF.